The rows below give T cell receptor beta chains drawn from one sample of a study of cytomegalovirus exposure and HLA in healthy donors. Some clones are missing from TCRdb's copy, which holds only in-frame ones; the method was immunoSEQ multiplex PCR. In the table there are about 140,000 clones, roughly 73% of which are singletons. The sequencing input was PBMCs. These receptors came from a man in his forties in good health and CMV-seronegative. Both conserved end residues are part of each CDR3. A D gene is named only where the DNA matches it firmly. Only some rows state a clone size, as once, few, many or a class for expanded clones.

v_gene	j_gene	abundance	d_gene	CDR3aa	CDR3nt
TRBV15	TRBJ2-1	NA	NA	CATSGGYNEQFF	TGTGCCACCAGCGGCGGGTACAATGAGCAGTTCTTC
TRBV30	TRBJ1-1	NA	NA	CAWSPGARHANTEAFF	TGTGCCTGGAGTCCTGGAGCAAGGCATGCTAACACTGAAGCTTTCTTT
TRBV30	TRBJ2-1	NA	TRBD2	CAWGGIAAGGYNEQFF	TGTGCCTGGGGAGGGATTGCAGCGGGGGGGTACAATGAGCAGTTCTTC
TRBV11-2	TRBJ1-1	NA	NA	CASTTVGGNTEAFF	TGTGCCAGCACCACCGTGGGGGGAAACACTGAAGCTTTCTTT
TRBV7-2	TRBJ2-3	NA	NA	CASSIRPPRGTDTQYF	TGTGCCAGCAGCATAAGACCCCCGAGGGGCACAGATACGCAGTATTTT
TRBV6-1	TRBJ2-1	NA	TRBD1	CASSEATGGAYNEQFF	TGTGCCAGCAGTGAAGCCACAGGGGGCGCTTACAATGAGCAGTTCTTC
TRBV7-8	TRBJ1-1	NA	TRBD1	CASSLARTGAGGTEAFF	TGTGCCAGCAGCTTAGCGCGTACAGGGGCTGGTGGCACTGAAGCTTTCTTT
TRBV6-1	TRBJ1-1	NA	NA	CASSDVGWGVTEAFF	TGTGCCAGCAGTGATGTGGGATGGGGAGTCACTGAAGCTTTCTTT
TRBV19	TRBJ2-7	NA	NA	CASSIIGGTVPREQYF	TGTGCCAGTAGTATTATAGGCGGGACAGTTCCTCGCGAGCAGTACTTC
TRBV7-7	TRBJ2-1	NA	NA	CASSPGFYNEQFF	TGTGCCAGCAGCCCGGGATTCTACAATGAGCAGTTCTTC
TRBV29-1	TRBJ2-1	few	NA	CSVAGYGEQFF	TGCAGCGTAGCAGGGTACGGTGAGCAGTTCTTC
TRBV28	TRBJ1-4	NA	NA	CASSPPTTNEKLFF	TGTGCCAGCAGTCCACCTACAACTAATGAAAAACTGTTTTTT
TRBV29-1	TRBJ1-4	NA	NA	CSVARGTNEKLFF	TGCAGCGTTGCGAGGGGGACTAATGAAAAACTGTTTTTT
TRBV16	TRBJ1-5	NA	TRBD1	CASSQSGTGDQPQHF	TGTGCCAGCAGCCAATCGGGGACAGGGGATCAGCCCCAGCATTTT
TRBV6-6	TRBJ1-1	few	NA	CASNEGDREAFF	TGTGCCAGCAACGAAGGAGATCGTGAAGCTTTCTTT
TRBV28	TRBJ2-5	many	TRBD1	CASSLGRGSRQETQYF	TGTGCCAGCAGTTTAGGCAGGGGGAGTAGGCAAGAGACCCAGTACTTC
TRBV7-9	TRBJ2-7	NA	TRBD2	CSSSWAGGLPGSYEQYF	TGTTCCAGCAGCTGGGCGGGGGGCCTCCCCGGCTCCTACGAGCAGTACTTC